This is a list of T cell receptor beta chains from one sample in a study of shared clonotypes between healthy human individuals. Clones were sequenced by immunoSEQ multiplex PCR, and TCRdb holds only the in-frame ones, with some missing. The data contain about 2.4 million clones, about 92% of them singletons. The source material was naive CD4+ T cells sorted from blood. Receptor source: a man aged 18 to 30 in good health. The CDR3 runs from the conserved cysteine through the conserved F or W. A D gene is named only where the DNA matches it firmly. A clone size is listed for some rows: how often the clone was seen (once, few, many), or a class if it is expanded.

CASTQYRGNTIYF	TGTGCCAGCACCCAGTACAGGGGGAACACCATATATTTT	TRBV7-2	TRBJ1-3	-	TRBD1
CASSALVPQYF	TGTGCCAGCAGTGCACTAGTACCGCAGTATTTT	TRBV28	TRBJ2-3	-	-
CASSPRGGTGQYNEQFF	TGTGCCAGCTCACCACGGGGCGGGACAGGGCAATACAATGAGCAGTTCTTC	TRBV18	TRBJ2-1	-	TRBD1
CASSYQETQYF	TGTGCCAGCAGTTATCAAGAGACCCAGTACTTC	TRBV28	TRBJ2-5	few	-
CASSVAGLDETQYF	TGTGCCAGCAGCGTAGCGGGGCTAGACGAGACCCAGTACTTC	TRBV9	TRBJ2-5	-	-
CASSVHGNTEAFF	TGTGCCAGCAGCGTACACGGGAACACTGAAGCTTTCTTT	TRBV9	TRBJ1-1	-	-
CASIDGGSGNTIYF	TGTGCCAGCATTGATGGGGGCTCTGGAAACACCATATATTTT	TRBV28	TRBJ1-3	-	-
CAIDRAGKHEQYF	TGTGCCATCGACAGGGCCGGGAAACACGAGCAGTACTTC	TRBV21-1	TRBJ2-7	-	-
CASSSGQGGEQFF	TGCGCCAGCAGCTCCGGACAGGGAGGGGAGCAGTTCTTC	TRBV5-1	TRBJ2-1	-	-
CASSNPVAGGLDTQYF	TGTGCCAGCAGTAACCCTGTAGCGGGGGGGCTGGATACGCAGTATTTT	TRBV28	TRBJ2-3	-	TRBD2
CASRLLAGGFLTGELFF	TGTGCCAGCAGACTTTTAGCGGGAGGATTCTTAACCGGGGAGCTGTTTTTT	TRBV27	TRBJ2-2	-	TRBD2
CASMAGGLGETQYF	TGTGCCTCCATGGCTGGGGGGTTAGGAGAGACCCAGTACTTC	TRBV30	TRBJ2-5	-	-
CASSDLKSPGQRNGYTF	TGTGCCAGCAGCGATTTAAAATCCCCGGGACAGCGAAATGGCTACACCTTC	TRBV11-2	TRBJ1-2	-	TRBD1
CAWSALGVEQYF	TGTGCCTGGAGCGCTCTAGGAGTCGAGCAGTACTTC	TRBV30	TRBJ2-7	once	-
CASSTGTSGREQYF	TGCGCCAGCAGCACCGGGACTAGCGGGAGGGAGCAGTACTTC	TRBV4-1	TRBJ2-7	-	TRBD2
CASSLKKATEAFF	TGTGCCAGCAGCTTAAAGAAGGCGACTGAAGCTTTCTTT	TRBV13	TRBJ1-1	-	-
CAWSRSPYEQYF	TGTGCCTGGAGTCGGTCCCCCTACGAGCAGTACTTC	TRBV30	TRBJ2-7	-	-
CASESSSGRAGYNEQFF	TGTGCCTCCGAGTCGTCTAGCGGGAGGGCGGGGTACAATGAGCAGTTCTTC	TRBV5-5	TRBJ2-1	-	TRBD2
CASSLRAGGLNEQFF	TGTGCCAGCAGCTTAAGGGCAGGGGGCTTGAATGAGCAGTTCTTC	TRBV7-3	TRBJ2-1	once	TRBD1
CASRGASYEQYF	TGTGCCAGCAGAGGGGCGTCCTACGAGCAGTACTTC	TRBV27	TRBJ2-7	once	-
CASSPRGGYEQYF	TGTGCCAGCAGCCCGAGGGGAGGTTACGAGCAGTACTTC	TRBV6-5	TRBJ2-7	-	-
CASRLSQEASGGETQYF	TGTGCAAGTCGCTTATCACAGGAGGCTAGCGGGGGGGAGACCCAGTACTTC	TRBV12-2	TRBJ2-5	once	-
CASSPRDYTGELFF	TGCGCCAGCAGCCCCCGGGACTACACCGGGGAGCTGTTTTTT	TRBV5-1	TRBJ2-2	-	-
CASSRLFGNNEKLFF	TGTGCCAGCAGCCGTTTGTTCGGGAATAATGAAAAACTGTTTTTT	TRBV7-9	TRBJ1-4	-	-
CASSARTGGKGNTQYF	TGTGCCAGCAGCGCAAGGACAGGGGGAAAAGGGAATACGCAGTATTTT	TRBV9	TRBJ2-3	-	TRBD1
CASRLVWPGKETQYF	TGTGCAAGTCGCTTAGTGTGGCCAGGGAAGGAGACCCAGTACTTC	TRBV12-2	TRBJ2-5	-	-
CASSLDGENTGELFF	TGTGCCAGCAGCTTAGATGGGGAGAACACCGGGGAGCTGTTTTTT	TRBV11-2	TRBJ2-2	-	-
CASSFGLETQYF	TGTGCCAGCAGCTTTGGTCTGGAGACCCAGTACTTC	TRBV7-2	TRBJ2-5	-	-
CASTGAGGGTEAFF	TGTGCCAGCACTGGGGCAGGGGGCGGAACTGAAGCTTTCTTT	TRBV28	TRBJ1-1	-	TRBD1
CVSSSDSYNEQFF	TGCGTCAGCAGCTCAGACAGTTACAATGAGCAGTTCTTC	TRBV5-1	TRBJ2-1	-	-
CASSPDNALYEQYF	TGCGCCAGCAGCCCCGATAACGCTCTCTACGAGCAGTACTTC	TRBV5-1	TRBJ2-7	-	-
CASSTPGETQYF	TGTGCCAGCAGTACCCCAGGGGAGACCCAGTACTTC	TRBV6-5	TRBJ2-5	-	-
CAIGADREGEQYF	TGTGCCATCGGCGCCGACAGGGAGGGCGAGCAGTACTTC	TRBV10-3	TRBJ2-7	-	-
CASSPWDTYSNQPQHF	TGTGCCAGCAGTCCCTGGGACACATATAGCAATCAGCCCCAGCATTTT	TRBV6-6	TRBJ1-5	once	-
CSARRGEQFF	TGCAGTGCTAGGCGGGGTGAGCAGTTCTTC	TRBV20-1	TRBJ2-1	-	-
CASSPSRTGINDGYTF	TGTGCCAGCAGCCCTAGCCGGACAGGGATAAATGATGGCTACACCTTC	TRBV7-2	TRBJ1-2	once	TRBD1
CASSGPGQGSYEQYF	TGTGCCAGCAGTGGACCGGGACAGGGCTCCTACGAGCAGTACTTC	TRBV6-5	TRBJ2-7	-	TRBD1
CASPKKLAGGPHEQYF	TGCGCCAGTCCTAAGAAGCTAGCGGGAGGGCCCCACGAGCAGTACTTC	TRBV10-1	TRBJ2-7	-	TRBD2
CASSLRQGYEQYF	TGTGCCAGCAGTCTCCGACAGGGCTACGAGCAGTACTTC	TRBV6-6	TRBJ2-7	-	TRBD1
CASSQVPGGYTF	TGTGCCAGCAGCCAAGTCCCGGGTGGCTACACCTTC	TRBV14	TRBJ1-2	-	-
CASSLDGFVQGAWETQYF	TGTGCCAGCAGCTTAGATGGTTTCGTACAGGGGGCCTGGGAGACCCAGTACTTC	TRBV7-2	TRBJ2-5	-	TRBD1
CASSEFRDRGSNEQFF	TGTGCCAGCAGTGAATTTAGGGACAGGGGTTCGAATGAGCAGTTCTTC	TRBV6-1	TRBJ2-1	-	TRBD1
CASSFRAQGETQYF	TGTGCCAGCAGCTTTCGGGCCCAGGGGGAGACCCAGTACTTC	TRBV11-2	TRBJ2-5	-	-
CASSQGPTSEQYF	TGTGCCAGCAGCCAGGGACCGACGAGCGAGCAGTACTTC	TRBV11-3	TRBJ2-7	once	-
CASSRAVGQPQHF	TGTGCCAGTAGTCGAGCGGTGGGCCAGCCCCAGCATTTT	TRBV19	TRBJ1-5	-	-
CASSYWGVNQPQHF	TGTGCCAGCAGTTATTGGGGTGTCAATCAGCCCCAGCATTTT	TRBV6-6	TRBJ1-5	-	-
CAWSLGQQETQYF	TGTGCCTGGAGTCTGGGACAGCAAGAGACCCAGTACTTC	TRBV30	TRBJ2-5	once	TRBD1
CASSQGGTGGYEKLFF	TGCGCCAGCAGCCAAGGGGGAACAGGGGGATATGAAAAACTGTTTTTT	TRBV4-1	TRBJ1-4	-	TRBD1
CASSYRGGPESYEQYF	TGTGCCAGCAGTTACCGTGGCGGACCCGAGTCCTACGAGCAGTACTTC	TRBV6-6	TRBJ2-7	-	-
CASSRTSGNQPQHF	TGCGCCAGCAGCCGGACTTCAGGGAATCAGCCCCAGCATTTT	TRBV4-1	TRBJ1-5	-	-
CASLLATGGYEQYF	TGCGCCAGCCTGCTGGCGACAGGGGGGTACGAGCAGTACTTC	TRBV10-2	TRBJ2-7	-	TRBD1
CASSPGWNLARTDTQYF	TGCGCCAGCAGCCCGGGGTGGAATCTAGCACGGACAGATACGCAGTATTTT	TRBV5-1	TRBJ2-3	-	-
CASSPPPSGRAGADTQYF	TGTGCCAGCTCACCACCCCCTAGCGGGAGGGCCGGTGCAGATACGCAGTATTTT	TRBV18	TRBJ2-3	-	TRBD2
CASARRSHGTDTQYF	TGTGCTAGTGCCCGAAGGAGCCACGGCACAGATACGCAGTATTTT	TRBV12-5	TRBJ2-3	-	-